The 24 T cell receptor beta chains below come from one sample, sequenced in a study of CD8 T cells in Susac syndrome. RNA in amounts of about 0.45 to 1 ug was reverse transcribed with random hexamers. TCRdb reprocessed the immunoSEQ multiplex PCR reads with MiXCR, giving one entry per CDR3 protein. The sample lists just under 150,000 distinct CDR3 sequences; 94% were seen once. The sample consisted of CD4+ T cells from PBMCs. These receptors were obtained from a human donor in good health.

The rearrangement uses TRBV28 and TRBJ1-1; 8 bases match TRBD1. CDR3 length equals 12 residues. V shed 3 bases and J 10 bases; nucleotides not matched to a gene: 4. Looked up from germline, CDR1 is MDHEN and CDR2 is SYDVKM. The CDR3: CASSLDRERAFF. For the CDR3, the DNA is TGTGCCAGCAGTTTGGACAGGGAACGAGCTTTCTTT.

CDR3 residues: CASSPTQGADTQYF. DNA for the CDR3: TGCGCCAGCAGCCCTACCCAGGGGGCAGATACGCAGTATTTT. This chain uses TRBV5-1 with TRBJ2-3; TRBD1 matches 7 bases. With 4 bases clipped from V and 4 bases from J, the junction kept 6 bases outside the gene matches. This CDR3 region has 14 residues. Germline lookup yields CDR1 SGHRS and CDR2 YFSETQ.

The genes are TRBV25-1 and TRBJ1-1; D not resolved. CDR3 length equals 11 residues. CDR1 and CDR2 from the germline V gene are MGHDK and SYGVNS. Between the trimmed V and J ends, which lost 4 bases and 7 bases, there was a span of 7 bases. This CDR3 is CASSGLHEAFF. The CDR3, as DNA: TGTGCCAGCAGTGGTCTCCATGAAGCTTTCTTT.

This clonotype appeared once. The chain combines TRBV7-9 with TRBJ1-2; no clear D. Trimming removed 5 bases from V and 9 bases from J, with 10 bases in between. Germline V gene data show CDR1 as SEHNR and CDR2 as FQNEAQ (reference sequence). This CDR3 is 11 amino acids long. The CDR3 reads CASSQSQSYTF. CDR3 bases: TGTGCCAGCAGCCAATCGCAGAGCTACACCTTC. The whole variable domain, remainder taken from reference TRBV7-9 and TRBJ1-2, is DTGVSQNPRHKITKRGQNVTFRCDPISEHNRLYWYRQTLGQGPEFLTYFQNEAQLEKSRLLSDRFSAERPKGSFSTLEIQRTEQGDSAMYLCASSQSQSYTFGSGTRLTVV.

The chain combines TRBV6-1 with TRBJ1-5, with D perhaps TRBD1 (5 bases). Germline lookup yields CDR1 MNHNS and CDR2 SASEGT. CDR3 length equals 13 residues. V was clipped by 5 bases and J by 4 bases, with 9 bases between them. This CDR3 is CASSPRQNQPQHF. The DNA of the CDR3 is TGTGCCAGCAGTCCACGACAGAATCAGCCCCAGCATTTT.

The CDR3 DNA follows: TGCGCCAGCAGTCCCCAGACGAACACTGAAGCTTTCTTT. Protein: CASSPQTNTEAFF. V and J are TRBV5-1 and TRBJ1-1; the D is unclear. This CDR3 is built from 13 residues. From germline, CDR1 is SGHRS and CDR2 YFSETQ. Trimming removed 5 bases from V and 1 base from J, with 9 bases in between.

V usage is TRBV7-2 and J usage is TRBJ1-1, with a possible D match to TRBD1 (5 bases). Deletions cut 3 bases from V and 3 bases from J, with 8 bases between. Per germline, CDR1 SGHTA and CDR2 FQGNSA. The CDR3 has 13 residues. This chain's CDR3 is CASSFMTDTEAFF. CDR3 in DNA: TGTGCCAGCAGCTTTATGACAGACACTGAAGCTTTCTTT.

The V call is TRBV15, the J call TRBJ2-5; D is unresolved. The CDR3 is made up of 14 amino acids. Deletions cut 0 bases from V and 5 bases from J, with 10 bases between. The V gene's germline CDR1 is LNHNV and CDR2 YYDKDF (reference sequence). In nucleotides, the CDR3 is TGTGCCACCAGCAGAGATCGAGGTGGTGAGACCCAGTACTTC. Its translation: CATSRDRGGETQYF. Using reference TRBV15 and TRBJ2-5 for the parts outside the CDR3, the full variable domain is DAMVIQNPRYQVTQFGKPVTLSCSQTLNHNVMYWYQQKSSQAPKLLFHYYDKDFNNEADTPDNFQSRRPNTSFCFLDIRSPGLGDTAMYLCATSRDRGGETQYFGPGTRLLVL.

V is TRBV20-1 and J is TRBJ2-5; D may be TRBD2 (5 bases). This CDR3 is 13 amino acids long. CDR1 and CDR2 (germline): DFQATT, SNEGSKA (reference sequence). Trimming cost V 1 base and J 4 bases, with 10 bases left between them. The CDR3 sequence is CSARAGSGETQYF. The CDR3 coding sequence is TGCAGTGCTAGAGCGGGGTCAGGAGAGACCCAGTACTTC.

The V gene is TRBV4-1, the J gene TRBJ2-1, with 9 bases identical to TRBD2. With V trimmed by 0 bases and J by 4 bases, 4 bases remained unmatched. The CDR3 extends over 16 amino acids. Germline-derived CDR1 and CDR2 are MGHRA and YSYEKL. CDR3 sequence: CASSQDLSGRYNEQFF. In DNA, the CDR3 is TGCGCCAGCAGCCAAGATTTGAGCGGGAGGTACAATGAGCAGTTCTTC.

The chain has TRBV6-2 or TRBV6-3 and TRBJ1-1; D might be TRBD1 (6 bases). This CDR3 comprises 16 residues. Germline CDR1 and CDR2: MNHEY and SVGEGT. Between the trimmed V and J ends, which lost 0 bases and 11 bases, there was a span of 22 bases. The chain's CDR3 is CASSYSGLPLGGWAFF. DNA of the CDR3: TGTGCCAGCAGTTACTCGGGCCTCCCTTTGGGGGGCTGGGCTTTCTTT.

This CDR3 is CATSDRSETQYF. The CDR3 DNA is TGTGCCACCAGTGATAGGTCGGAGACCCAGTACTTC. The chain is built from TRBV24-1 and TRBJ2-5, with unresolved D. The V and J ends lost 3 bases and 5 bases respectively, with 6 bases between them. Germline CDR1 and CDR2: KGHDR and SFDVKD. The CDR3 is 12 amino acids.

In this sample, this clonotype turned up once. The chain combines TRBV24-1 with TRBJ2-1; 8 nucleotides line up with TRBD2. The CDR3 extends over 14 amino acids. Germline V lookup: CDR1 KGHDR, CDR2 SFDVKD. The V segment lost 5 bases and the J segment 10 bases; nucleotides outside the gene matches: 9. The CDR3, as DNA: TGTGCCACCAGTGGGGGACTAGTGAGCTTCGAGCAGTTCTTC. Amino acids: CATSGGLVSFEQFF.

The chain has TRBV19 and TRBJ2-5, with D perhaps matching TRBD1 (6 bases). The CDR3 consists of 13 residues. The V gene lost 4 bases and the J gene lost 0 bases, with 6 bases spanning the gap. Germline-derived CDR1 and CDR2 are LNHDA and SQIVND (reference sequence). The CDR3 loop is CASSRTDQETQYF. CDR3 sequence (DNA): TGTGCCAGTAGTAGGACAGACCAAGAGACCCAGTACTTC. Full variable domain (rest looked up from reference TRBV19 and TRBJ2-5): DGGITQSPKYLFRKEGQNVTLSCEQNLNHDAMYWYRQDPGQGLRLIYYSQIVNDFQKGDIAEGYSVSREKKESFPLTVTSAQKNPTAFYLCASSRTDQETQYFGPGTRLLVL.

This clonotype has a single count. The chain joins TRBV12-3 or TRBV12-4 to TRBJ2-7, with D uncertain. The V gene lost 6 bases and the J gene lost 3 bases, with 12 bases spanning the gap. CDR3 length: 13 residues. The CDR3 DNA sequence: TGTGCCAGCAGCACCCCATTAAACTACGAGCAGTACTTC. It specifies CASSTPLNYEQYF.

The J gene is TRBJ2-7, the V gene TRBV25-1; TRBD1 might be the D (8 bases). CDR1 and CDR2 from the germline V gene are MGHDK and SYGVNS. The germline V and J ends were trimmed by 3 bases and 5 bases, with 29 bases remaining between them. CDR3 length: 19 residues. The CDR3 coding sequence is TGTGCCAGCAGTGACCCGGGACAGGTGGCGGGAGATCCTCTAAACGAGCAGTACTTC. Translating it yields CASSDPGQVAGDPLNEQYF.

The gene calls are TRBV20-1 and TRBJ2-2; D is perhaps TRBD2 (6 bases). This CDR3 region has 14 residues. V was trimmed by 6 bases and J by 1 base, leaving 12 bases between them. CDR1 and CDR2 (germline): DFQATT, SNEGSKA (reference sequence). DNA for the CDR3: TGCAGTGCGGCGGGACTTATGAACACCGGGGAGCTGTTTTTT. Its translation: CSAAGLMNTGELFF.

The rearrangement links TRBV20-1 to TRBJ2-1, with D perhaps TRBD1 (6 bases). The germline V gene has CDR1 DFQATT and CDR2 SNEGSKA (reference sequence). Trimming took 5 bases from V and 7 from J, leaving 18 bases between them. CDR3 size: 14 residues. The CDR3 here is CSASKDLRGNEQFF. DNA of the CDR3: TGCAGTGCTTCCAAGGACCTAAGGGGGAATGAGCAGTTCTTC.

This clonotype has just one count. The chain is built from TRBV5-4 and TRBJ1-5, with TRBD1 matching 9 bases. Germline values: CDR1 SGHNT, CDR2 YYREEE (reference sequence). The junction had 5 bases not matched to a gene; V was cut back by 3 bases and J by 7 bases. There are 14 residues in the CDR3. The CDR3 is CASSSQGAGQPQHF. CDR3 nucleotide sequence: TGTGCCAGCAGCTCACAGGGGGCAGGACAGCCCCAGCATTTT.

V and J are TRBV10-3 and TRBJ1-1; D unresolved. The V gene lost 7 bases and the J gene lost 3 bases, with 15 bases spanning the gap. The CDR3 runs 14 residues. Germline CDR1 reads ENHRY; CDR2 reads SYGVKD. The CDR3 spells CAITPREIYTEAFF. CDR3 DNA sequence: TGTGCCATCACCCCACGTGAGATCTACACTGAAGCTTTCTTT.

This clonotype occurred once. This rearrangement joins TRBV4-2 to TRBJ2-5; TRBD2 might be the D (6 bases). Germline loops: CDR1 LGHNA, CDR2 YNFKEQ. The CDR3 runs 15 residues. The germline V and J ends were trimmed by 1 base and 5 bases, with 14 bases remaining between them. CDR3 residues: CASSQGDAGGETQYF. The CDR3 region has the DNA TGTGCCAGCAGCCAAGGGGACGCAGGAGGGGAGACCCAGTACTTC.

This chain links TRBV27 with TRBJ2-1, with 10 bases identical to TRBD2. Germline lookup yields CDR1 MNHEY and CDR2 SMNVEV (reference sequence). V lost 5 bases and J lost 8; bases outside the gene matches: 6. The CDR3 runs 14 residues. The CDR3 reads CASSPGTSVDEQFF. The CDR3 nucleotides read TGTGCCAGCAGTCCCGGGACTAGCGTTGATGAGCAGTTCTTC.

The CDR3 region has the DNA TGTGCCTCCGGACAGTTCGATAATGAAAAACTGTTTTTT. Amino acids: CASGQFDNEKLFF. This chain connects TRBV10-3 to TRBJ1-4, with D maybe TRBD1 (6 bases). Trimming removed 11 bases at V and 4 bases at J, with 14 bases between. This CDR3 spans 13 amino acids. The germline gives CDR1 ENHRY, CDR2 SYGVKD.

The V gene is TRBV6-5, the J gene TRBJ2-7, with TRBD1 matching over 7 bases. The CDR3 runs to 14 residues. V shed 7 bases and J 2 bases; nucleotides not matched to a gene: 8. The germline V gene has CDR1 MNHEY and CDR2 SVGAGI. The CDR3 sequence: CASTPDRSPYEQYF. Written as DNA, the CDR3 is TGTGCCAGCACCCCGGACAGGAGCCCCTACGAGCAGTACTTC.